These T cell receptor beta chains were read from a single sample in a study of blood T cell repertoires in COVID-19. The repertoire was sequenced with immunoSEQ multiplex PCR; TCRdb's copy has only in-frame clones and lacks some. This table holds about 180,000 clones, around 86% found once. Sequencing was carried out using PBMCs or T cells enriched from blood (not recorded which). The receptors come from a woman aged 25 to 45 who had recovered from COVID-19. CDR3s include the opening cysteine and the closing phenylalanine or tryptophan. D genes are given only for firm matches. A row's size may be missing; if present it is once, few, many or a size class.

j_call,d_call,clone_size,v_call,cdr3_aa,cdr3_nt
TRBJ2-7,TRBD2,.,TRBV14,CASSSGTSGTYEQYF,TGTGCCAGCTCCTCCGGGACTAGCGGGACCTACGAGCAGTACTTC
TRBJ2-3,TRBD1,.,TRBV5-8,CASSPGQGARRDTQYF,TGTGCCAGCAGCCCGGGACAGGGGGCGCGAAGAGATACGCAGTATTTT
TRBJ2-1,TRBD1,.,TRBV10-1,CASRNRLDRVNEQFF,TGCGCCAGCAGGAACCGGTTGGACAGGGTAAATGAGCAGTTCTTC
TRBJ2-7,TRBD1,.,TRBV7-4,CAQGVWEQYF,TGTGCCCAGGGGGTCTGGGAGCAGTACTTC
TRBJ2-5,TRBD1,.,TRBV18,CASSLPPGTGGRAQYF,TGTGCCAGCTCACTTCCACCCGGGACAGGGGGCCGGGCCCAGTACTTC
TRBJ2-1,.,.,TRBV7-9,CASSPFPSAGHEQFF,TGTGCCAGCAGCCCCTTTCCGTCCGCAGGGCATGAGCAGTTCTTC
TRBJ1-1,TRBD1,.,TRBV4-1,CASSHRTGDGTEAFF,TGCGCCAGCAGCCACCGGACAGGGGACGGCACTGAAGCTTTCTTT
TRBJ1-1,TRBD1,.,TRBV7-9,CASSPGDRWWTEAFF,TGTGCCAGCAGCCCGGGGGACAGGTGGTGGACTGAAGCTTTCTTT
TRBJ2-5,TRBD2,.,TRBV2,CASGLAGRPGTTPETQYF,TGTGCCAGCGGACTAGCGGGACGACCGGGTACGACCCCCGAGACCCAGTACTTC
TRBJ2-1,TRBD2,once,TRBV5-1,CASSTATAAGGPIGEQFF,TGCGCCAGCAGCACCGCCACCGCAGCGGGAGGGCCGATAGGTGAGCAGTTCTTC
TRBJ1-1,TRBD1,.,TRBV28,CASSLRDREAFF,TGTGCCAGCAGTCTCCGGGACAGAGAAGCTTTCTTT
TRBJ2-7,.,.,TRBV18,CASSPDSIYEQYF,TGTGCCAGCTCACCGGACAGTATCTACGAGCAGTACTTC
TRBJ2-1,.,.,TRBV9,CASSLSGEQFF,TGTGCCAGCAGCCTATCCGGTGAGCAGTTCTTC
TRBJ2-3,.,.,TRBV5-1,CASSLGQVPDTQYF,TGCGCCAGCAGCTTGGGACAGGTCCCAGATACGCAGTATTTT
TRBJ2-5,.,.,TRBV7-9,CASSSRDILGETQYF,TGTGCCAGCAGCTCCCGGGACATACTTGGAGAGACCCAGTACTTC
TRBJ1-2,TRBD1,.,TRBV20-1,CSASWDRDRYTF,TGCAGTGCTAGTTGGGACAGGGACCGCTACACCTTC
TRBJ2-3,TRBD1,once,TRBV2,CASMGTGTGDVLGTDTQYF,TGTGCCAGCATGGGGACCGGGACAGGGGACGTACTCGGGACAGATACGCAGTATTTT
TRBJ2-7,TRBD2,.,TRBV27,CASSLSSGSYEQYF,TGTGCCAGCAGTTTAAGTAGCGGGAGCTACGAGCAGTACTTC
TRBJ1-4,.,.,TRBV7-9,CASSGARGGNEKLFF,TGTGCCAGCAGCGGGGCCAGGGGTGGTAATGAAAAACTGTTTTTT
TRBJ2-1,TRBD1,few,TRBV7-2,CASSKQGSNEQFF,TGTGCCAGCAGCAAACAGGGGTCCAATGAGCAGTTCTTC
TRBJ1-1,TRBD1,.,TRBV27,CASSSTGVGTEAFF,TGTGCCAGCAGTTCTACAGGGGTGGGCACTGAAGCTTTCTTT
TRBJ2-3,TRBD2,.,TRBV7-2,CASSNGLAHTLYF,TGTGCCAGCAGCAACGGACTAGCTCACACGTTGTATTTT
TRBJ2-1,.,.,TRBV19,CASSKVLQAGPYNEQFF,TGTGCCAGTAGTAAGGTTTTACAGGCGGGACCATACAATGAGCAGTTCTTC
TRBJ1-5,TRBD1,.,TRBV28,CASSLGSGGYNQPQHF,TGTGCCAGCAGTTTAGGATCAGGGGGATACAATCAGCCCCAGCATTTT
TRBJ1-1,.,.,TRBV27,CASSPHRVANTEAFF,TGTGCCAGCAGTCCTCACAGGGTTGCGAACACTGAAGCTTTCTTT
TRBJ2-7,.,once,TRBV21-1,CASSQTGQGTHEQYF,TGTGCCAGCAGCCAAACGGGACAGGGTACCCACGAGCAGTACTTC
TRBJ2-7,TRBD2,.,TRBV7-2,CASSLNGRAYEQYF,TGTGCCAGCAGCTTGAACGGGAGGGCCTACGAGCAGTACTTC
TRBJ1-1,.,few,TRBV25-1,CASNPGDMNTEAFF,TGTGCCAGCAACCCAGGGGACATGAACACTGAAGCTTTCTTT
TRBJ2-7,TRBD2,.,TRBV10-3,CATTSGTYEQYF,TGTGCCACCACTAGCGGGACCTACGAGCAGTACTTC
TRBJ1-2,.,.,TRBV25-1,CASSDGQGYGYTF,TGTGCCAGCAGTGACGGGCAGGGCTATGGCTACACCTTC
TRBJ2-2,.,.,TRBV5-5,CASSSFKQNTGELFF,TGTGCCAGCAGCTCATTTAAACAGAACACCGGGGAGCTGTTTTTT
TRBJ2-1,TRBD1,.,TRBV28,CATTVAGGYNEQFF,TGTGCCACCACGGTGGCAGGGGGCTACAATGAGCAGTTCTTC
TRBJ1-1,.,.,TRBV19,CASSIEQNTEAFF,TGTGCCAGTAGTATAGAACAGAACACTGAAGCTTTCTTT
TRBJ2-1,TRBD2,.,TRBV7-9,CASSPVPGLAGASNEQFF,TGTGCCAGCAGCCCAGTCCCGGGACTAGCGGGAGCCTCCAATGAGCAGTTCTTC
TRBJ2-5,.,.,TRBV5-1,CASSPPVGGSGETQYF,TGCGCCAGCAGCCCCCCGGTGGGCGGGTCCGGCGAGACCCAGTACTTC
TRBJ1-2,.,once,TRBV3-1/TRBV3-2,CASSILLKTVNYGYTF,TGTGCCAGTTCGATACTACTCAAGACAGTAAACTATGGCTACACCTTC
TRBJ2-7,TRBD1,.,TRBV29-1,CSTRTGGGSEQYF,TGCAGCACCCGGACAGGGGGGGGGTCCGAGCAGTACTTC
TRBJ2-7,TRBD2,.,TRBV27,CASSLAGTSGLYEQYF,TGTGCCAGCAGTTTAGCCGGGACTAGCGGACTTTACGAGCAGTACTTC
TRBJ1-5,TRBD1,.,TRBV2,CASSATGVVGNQPQHF,TGTGCCAGCAGCGCAACAGGGGTAGTCGGCAATCAGCCCCAGCATTTT
TRBJ1-1,.,.,TRBV15,CATSREMGGRAFF,TGTGCCACCAGCAGAGAAATGGGAGGTCGGGCTTTCTTT
TRBJ1-2,.,.,TRBV30,CAWSPDSTSYGYTF,TGTGCCTGGAGTCCCGACAGCACCTCCTATGGCTACACCTTC
TRBJ2-1,.,few,TRBV3-1/TRBV3-2,CASSHGASNEQFF,TGTGCCAGCAGCCACGGAGCAAGCAATGAGCAGTTCTTC
TRBJ2-1,.,.,TRBV18,CASSPTRGVGNEQFF,TGTGCCAGCTCACCGACTAGGGGAGTTGGCAATGAGCAGTTCTTC